These 20 T cell receptor beta chains share one sample of origin, sequenced in a study of T cells after posttransplantation cyclophosphamide. Sampled 1 year posttransplant, controls received myeloablative marrow transplants, methotrexate and a calcineurin inhibitor. Measured with immunoSEQ multiplex PCR; TCRdb has only the in-frame clones, and not every one. The data show 20,000 or so clones, approximately 90% seen once. This sample comprised PBMCs, obtained roughly 49 weeks after allogeneic stem cell transplant with calcineurin inhibitor and methotrexate. These receptors all stem from a female patient between 30 and 45 years old who received an allogeneic stem cell transplant from an unrelated donor, was CMV-positive, and had acute and chronic GVHD. Some T cells may originate from the graft donor.

For the CDR3, the DNA is TGTGCCAGCAGCCAATCCATAGCGGGCCCTTACGAGCAGTACTTC. It yields the protein CASSQSIAGPYEQYF. The rearrangement links TRBV4-2 to TRBJ2-7; TRBD2 agrees at 7 bases. This CDR3 contains 15 residues. The ends lost 2 bases at V and 4 bases at J; junction bases unmatched: 8. Per germline, CDR1 LGHNA and CDR2 YNFKEQ.

The J gene is TRBJ2-1, the V gene TRBV5-1; D is possibly TRBD1 (6 bases). V lost 4 bases and J 2 bases, leaving 16 bases between the germline ends. The germline V gene has CDR1 SGHRS and CDR2 YFSETQ. This CDR3 has 16 residues. The CDR3: CASSQDRRGTYNEQFF. CDR3 coding DNA: TGCGCCAGCAGCCAGGACAGAAGGGGCACCTACAATGAGCAGTTCTTC.

The chain carries TRBV25-1 and TRBJ2-1; D is possibly TRBD2 (6 bases). This CDR3 has 15 residues. CDR1 MGHDK and CDR2 SYGVNS come from the germline V gene. Trimming took 6 bases from V and 5 from J, leaving 17 bases between them. The CDR3 DNA reads TGTGCCAGCAGCCAACTAGCCGGCGGAAACAATGAGCAGTTCTTC. Its protein is CASSQLAGGNNEQFF.

In its sample, this clone was seen a few times. The rearrangement joins TRBV9 to TRBJ1-2; maybe TRBD1 (5 bases). Looked up from germline, CDR1 is SGDLS and CDR2 is YYNGEE. The V gene lost 2 bases and the J gene lost 4 bases, with 12 bases spanning the gap. The CDR3 is 14 amino acids. For the CDR3, the DNA is TGTGCCAGCAGCGTCGATGGGGCAGTCTATGGCTACACCTTC. Translation: CASSVDGAVYGYTF. Together with reference TRBV9 and TRBJ1-2, the CDR3 gives the full variable domain: DSGVTQTPKHLITATGQRVTLRCSPRSGDLSVYWYQQSLDQGLQFLIQYYNGEERAKGNILERFSAQQFPDLHSELNLSSLELGDSALYFCASSVDGAVYGYTFGSGTRLTVV.

CDR3 in DNA: TGTGCCAGCAGCCTCTCGCGGAGCGGGAGTGGAACAGATACGCAGTATTTT. As protein: CASSLSRSGSGTDTQYF. V is TRBV11-3 and J is TRBJ2-3; 8 positions agree with TRBD2. Per the germline V gene, CDR1 is SGHNT and CDR2 is YENEEA. V lost 5 bases to trimming and J lost 3 bases; unmatched junction nucleotides: 13. The CDR3 is 17 amino acids.

The rearrangement uses TRBV11-3 and TRBJ2-7; the match to TRBD2 covers 9 bases. The J segment lost 6 bases and the V segment lost 5 bases, leaving 8 bases of the junction unmatched. The CDR3 extends over 14 amino acids. The V gene's germline CDR1 is SGHNT and CDR2 YENEEA. The CDR3 sequence: CASSEAGGPVEQYV. In DNA, the CDR3 is TGTGCCAGCAGCGAGGCGGGAGGGCCTGTCGAGCAGTACGTC.

The V call is TRBV21-1, the J call TRBJ2-5; the table names TRBD1, a call not compared with the DNA. TRBV21-1 is a known pseudogene. The CDR3 covers 15 residues. The CDR3 DNA is TGTGCCAGCAGCAAGGAGTCAGGGTCTCGAGAGACCCAGTACTTC. Its translation is CASSKESGSRETQYF.

The chain has TRBV11-2 and TRBJ2-1, with D possibly being TRBD2 (6 bases). This CDR3 contains 13 residues. Germline-derived CDR1 and CDR2 are SGHAT and FQNNGV. V was shortened by 8 bases and J by 7 bases, with 15 bases between the two germline ends. The CDR3 nucleotides read TGTGCCAGCGTGGGACTCGTGAGAAATGAGCAGTTCTTC. It specifies CASVGLVRNEQFF.

V usage is TRBV19 and J usage is TRBJ1-5; unclear D gene. The CDR3 covers 13 residues. Germline-derived CDR1 and CDR2 are LNHDA and SQIVND (reference sequence). V lost 3 bases and J lost 6, with 9 bases in between. The CDR3 spells CASSIDRSQPQHF. The CDR3 DNA reads TGTGCCAGTAGTATTGACCGGAGTCAGCCCCAGCATTTT.

V gene TRBV4-3 combines with J gene TRBJ2-2; 12 bases are shared with TRBD1. After removal of 4 bases from V and 4 bases from J, the junction contained 7 bases not matched to a gene. This CDR3 is 17 amino acids long. Germline lookup yields CDR1 LGHNA and CDR2 YSLEER. The CDR3 region is CASSPSGTGGLTGELFF. CDR3 in DNA: TGCGCCAGCAGCCCCTCCGGGACAGGGGGCCTCACCGGGGAGCTGTTTTTT.

This chain uses TRBV7-2 with TRBJ2-3, with D perhaps matching TRBD2 (5 bases). Germline V CDR1 and CDR2: SGHTA, FQGNSA. The CDR3 has 12 residues. V was clipped by 2 bases and J by 11 bases, with 11 bases between them. CDR3 sequence: CASSLLSREQYF. Written as DNA, the CDR3 is TGTGCCAGCAGCTTACTCTCCCGGGAGCAGTATTTT. The whole variable domain, filled in from reference TRBV7-2 and TRBJ2-3, reads GAGVSQSPSNKVTEKGKDVELRCDPISGHTALYWYRQSLGQGLEFLIYFQGNSAPDKSGLPSDRFSAERTGGSVSTLTIQRTQQEDSAVYLCASSLLSREQYFGPGTRLTVL.

This clone appeared a few times. The CDR3 DNA is TGTGCCAGCAGCAATTGGGGCAGGGGTGACAATCAGCCCCAGCATTTT. It specifies CASSNWGRGDNQPQHF. The chain employs TRBV21-1 and TRBJ1-5; TRBD1, the table's D call, lacks a check against the DNA. TRBV21-1 is classified as a pseudogene. The CDR3 has 16 amino acids.

The V call is TRBV5-4, the J call TRBJ2-3, with 8 positions matching TRBD2. The CDR3 length is 14 residues. With V trimmed by 0 bases and J by 6 bases, 3 bases remained unmatched. The germline V gene has CDR1 SGHNT and CDR2 YYREEE (reference sequence). CDR3 loop: CASSLGGRWDTQYF. In nucleotides, the CDR3 is TGTGCCAGCAGCTTGGGCGGGAGGTGGGATACGCAGTATTTT.

The chain couples TRBV7-9 to TRBJ1-6; TRBD1 is a possible D gene (5 bases). The CDR3 is 14 residues long. Germline V gene sequence: CDR1 SEHNR, CDR2 FQNEAQ (reference sequence). Trimming removed 1 base from V and 5 bases from J, with 6 bases in between. CDR3 sequence (DNA): TGTGCCAGCAGCTTAGGGGGCGATAATTCACCCCTCCACTTT. As protein: CASSLGGDNSPLHF.

The chain links TRBV5-1 to TRBJ2-1; D perhaps matches TRBD2 (6 bases). This CDR3 comprises 15 residues. V was clipped by 0 bases and J by 5 bases, with 12 bases between them. Per the germline V gene, CDR1 is SGHRS and CDR2 is YFSETQ. The CDR3 spells CASSLDGTENNEQFF. DNA of the CDR3: TGCGCCAGCAGCTTGGACGGGACTGAGAACAATGAGCAGTTCTTC. The entire variable domain, with the rest obtained from reference TRBV5-1 and TRBJ2-1, is as follows: KAGVTQTPRYLIKTRGQQVTLSCSPISGHRSVSWYQQTPGQGLQFLFEYFSETQRNKGNFPGRFSGRQFSNSRSEMNVSTLELGDSALYLCASSLDGTENNEQFFGPGTRLTVL.

This clone has only one observation. The chain uses TRBV7-9 and TRBJ1-2; D remains unclear. Germline CDR1 SEHNR, CDR2 FQNEAQ (reference sequence). This CDR3 spans 14 amino acids. V lost 3 bases, J lost 3 bases, and 11 bases lay in between. The CDR3 reads CASSFPQADYGYTF. CDR3 bases: TGTGCCAGCAGCTTCCCGCAGGCAGACTATGGCTACACCTTC.

This chain joins TRBV6-5 and TRBJ2-1; 9 nucleotides align to TRBD2. This CDR3 has 15 residues. V trimming: 2 bases; J trimming: 15 bases; junction bases outside the gene matches: 14. Germline loops: CDR1 MNHEY, CDR2 SVGAGI. This CDR3 reads CASSYGGGRVSLGFF. The CDR3 region has the DNA TGTGCCAGCAGTTACGGGGGCGGGAGGGTGTCTTTGGGGTTCTTC.

V usage is TRBV9 and J usage is TRBJ2-3; 11 bases agree with TRBD2. Germline CDR1 and CDR2: SGDLS and YYNGEE. V dropped 3 bases and J dropped 0; count of bases not matched to a gene: 15. This CDR3 comprises 20 residues. Written as DNA, the CDR3 is TGTGCCAGCAGCGCACCTACTAGCGGGAGCACCCGGGCGAGCACAGATACGCAGTATTTT. The encoded protein is CASSAPTSGSTRASTDTQYF. Using reference TRBV9 and TRBJ2-3 for the parts outside the CDR3, the full variable domain is DSGVTQTPKHLITATGQRVTLRCSPRSGDLSVYWYQQSLDQGLQFLIQYYNGEERAKGNILERFSAQQFPDLHSELNLSSLELGDSALYFCASSAPTSGSTRASTDTQYFGPGTRLTVL.

The chain uses TRBV10-3 and TRBJ1-1; D gene ambiguous. CDR1 ENHRY and CDR2 SYGVKD come from the germline V gene. V was shortened by 10 bases and J by 8 bases, with 20 bases between the two germline ends. The CDR3 loop spans 13 amino acids. CDR3 residues: CATCSRVGAEAFF. For the CDR3, the DNA is TGTGCCACCTGCTCGAGAGTGGGCGCGGAAGCTTTCTTT.

Written as DNA, the CDR3 is TGTGCCTGTACGGACAGTCGGAATTCACCCCTCCACTTT. Amino acid sequence: CACTDSRNSPLHF. This chain connects TRBV30 to TRBJ1-6; D is possibly TRBD1 (6 bases). This CDR3 contains 13 residues. Trimming shortened V by 6 bases and J by 7 bases, and 13 bases separated the two germline ends. Germline CDR1 reads GTSNPN; CDR2 reads SVGIG (reference sequence).